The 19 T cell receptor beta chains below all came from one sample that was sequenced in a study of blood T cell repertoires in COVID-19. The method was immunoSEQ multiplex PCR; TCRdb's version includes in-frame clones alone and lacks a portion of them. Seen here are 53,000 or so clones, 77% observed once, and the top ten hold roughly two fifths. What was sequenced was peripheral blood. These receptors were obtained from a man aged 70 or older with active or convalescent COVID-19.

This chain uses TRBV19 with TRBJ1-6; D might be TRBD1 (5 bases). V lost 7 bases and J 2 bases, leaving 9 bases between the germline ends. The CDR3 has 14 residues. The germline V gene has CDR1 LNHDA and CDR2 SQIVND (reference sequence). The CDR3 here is CASTPGAYNSPLHF. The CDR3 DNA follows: TGTGCCAGTACGCCGGGGGCCTATAATTCACCCCTCCACTTT.

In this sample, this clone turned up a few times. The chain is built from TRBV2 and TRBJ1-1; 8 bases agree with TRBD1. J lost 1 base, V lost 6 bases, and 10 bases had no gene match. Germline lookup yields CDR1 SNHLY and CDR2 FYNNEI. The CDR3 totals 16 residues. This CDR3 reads CASREFTGTGNTEAFF. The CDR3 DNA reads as TGTGCCAGCAGAGAATTTACCGGGACAGGGAACACTGAAGCTTTCTTT.

CDR3 sequence (DNA): TGTGCCAGCAGCGTTGCAGGGACCGGGGAGCTGTTTTTT. Amino acid sequence: CASSVAGTGELFF. The genes are TRBV9 and TRBJ2-2, with a weak D call TRBD1 (5 bases). Germline V lookup: CDR1 SGDLS, CDR2 YYNGEE. The CDR3 length is 13 residues. Trimming removed 2 bases at V and 5 bases at J, with 7 bases between. Combining the CDR3 with reference TRBV9 and TRBJ2-2 gives the whole variable domain DSGVTQTPKHLITATGQRVTLRCSPRSGDLSVYWYQQSLDQGLQFLIQYYNGEERAKGNILERFSAQQFPDLHSELNLSSLELGDSALYFCASSVAGTGELFFGEGSRLTVL.

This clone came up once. The CDR3 DNA reads as TGTGCCAGCAGCTCAGACAGGGATGAGGGTGAAAAACTGTTTTTT. It yields the protein CASSSDRDEGEKLFF. The chain is built from TRBV7-9 and TRBJ1-4; 7 bases are a match to TRBD1. This CDR3 spans 15 amino acids. Germline assignment: CDR1 SEHNR and CDR2 FQNEAQ (reference sequence). The V gene end was trimmed by 4 bases and the J gene end by 7 bases; junction bases not matched to a gene: 9. Full variable domain (remainder filled in from reference TRBV7-9 and TRBJ1-4): DTGVSQNPRHKITKRGQNVTFRCDPISEHNRLYWYRQTLGQGPEFLTYFQNEAQLEKSRLLSDRFSAERPKGSFSTLEIQRTEQGDSAMYLCASSSDRDEGEKLFFGSGTQLSVL.

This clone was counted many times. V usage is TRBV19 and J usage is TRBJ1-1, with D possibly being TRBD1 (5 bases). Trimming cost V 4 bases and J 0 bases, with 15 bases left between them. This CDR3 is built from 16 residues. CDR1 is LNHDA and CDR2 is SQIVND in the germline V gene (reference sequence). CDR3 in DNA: TGTGCCAGTAGTAACAAGGGGCGGACGGTGAACACTGAAGCTTTCTTT. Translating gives CASSNKGRTVNTEAFF. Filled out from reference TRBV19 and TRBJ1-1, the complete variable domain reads DGGITQSPKYLFRKEGQNVTLSCEQNLNHDAMYWYRQDPGQGLRLIYYSQIVNDFQKGDIAEGYSVSREKKESFPLTVTSAQKNPTAFYLCASSNKGRTVNTEAFFGQGTRLTVV.

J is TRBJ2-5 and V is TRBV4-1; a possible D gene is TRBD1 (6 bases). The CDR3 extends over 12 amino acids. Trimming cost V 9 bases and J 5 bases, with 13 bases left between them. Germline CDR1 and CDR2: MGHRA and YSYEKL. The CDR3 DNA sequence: TGCGCCAGTTCCCCAGGGGTCGAGACCCAGTACTTC. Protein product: CASSPGVETQYF.

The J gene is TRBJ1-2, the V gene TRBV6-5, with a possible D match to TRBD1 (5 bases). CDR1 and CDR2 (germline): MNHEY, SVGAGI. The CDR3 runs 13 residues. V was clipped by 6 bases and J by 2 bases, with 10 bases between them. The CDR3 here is CASRAGLNYGYTF. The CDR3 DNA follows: TGTGCCAGCAGGGCAGGGCTAAACTATGGCTACACCTTC.

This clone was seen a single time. CDR3 sequence (DNA): TGCGCCAGCAGCTTGTCCGGGGTAAGGAATAATTCACCCCTCCACTTT. This codes for CASSLSGVRNNSPLHF. The V gene is TRBV5-1, the J gene TRBJ1-6; D remains unclear. Trimming took off 1 base at V and 5 bases at J, with 13 bases between the two ends. This CDR3 spans 16 amino acids. The germline V gene encodes CDR1 SGHRS and CDR2 YFSETQ.

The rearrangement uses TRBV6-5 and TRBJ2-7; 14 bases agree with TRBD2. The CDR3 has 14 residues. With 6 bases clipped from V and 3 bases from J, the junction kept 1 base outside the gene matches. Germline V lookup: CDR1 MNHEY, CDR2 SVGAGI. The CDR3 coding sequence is TGTGCCAGCAGGGGACTAGCGGGAGACTACGAGCAGTACTTC. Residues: CASRGLAGDYEQYF.

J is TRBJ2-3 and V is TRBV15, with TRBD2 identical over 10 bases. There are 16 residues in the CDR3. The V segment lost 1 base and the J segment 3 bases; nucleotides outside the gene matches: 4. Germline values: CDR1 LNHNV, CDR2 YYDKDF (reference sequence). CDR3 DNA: TGTGCCACCAGCAGAGGGGCTAGCGGGAGTACAGATACGCAGTATTTT. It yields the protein CATSRGASGSTDTQYF.

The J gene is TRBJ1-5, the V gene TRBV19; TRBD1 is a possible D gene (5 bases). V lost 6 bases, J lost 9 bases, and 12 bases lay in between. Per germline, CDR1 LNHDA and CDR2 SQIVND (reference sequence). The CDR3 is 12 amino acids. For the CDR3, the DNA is TGTGCCAGTAGGGGCAGGGATAGGCCCCAGCATTTT. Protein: CASRGRDRPQHF.

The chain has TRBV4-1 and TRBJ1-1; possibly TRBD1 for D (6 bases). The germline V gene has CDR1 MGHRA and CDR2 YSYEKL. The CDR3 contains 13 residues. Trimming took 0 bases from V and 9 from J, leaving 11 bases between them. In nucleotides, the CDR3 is TGCGCCAGCAGCCAAGACGGACAGAGAAAAGCTTTCTTT. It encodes CASSQDGQRKAFF.

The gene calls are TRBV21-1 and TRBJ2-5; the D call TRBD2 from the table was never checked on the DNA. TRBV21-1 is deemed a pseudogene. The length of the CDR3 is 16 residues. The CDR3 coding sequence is TGTGCCAGCAGCAAAGCGAGTGCGGGGGGGCGAGAGACCCAGTACTTC. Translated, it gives CASSKASAGGRETQYF.

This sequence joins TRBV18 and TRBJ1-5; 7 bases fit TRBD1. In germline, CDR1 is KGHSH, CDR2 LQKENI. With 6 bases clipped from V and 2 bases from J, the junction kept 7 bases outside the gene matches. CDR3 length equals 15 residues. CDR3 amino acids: CASSLQGDGNQPQHF. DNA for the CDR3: TGTGCCAGCTCCCTGCAGGGGGATGGCAATCAGCCCCAGCATTTT. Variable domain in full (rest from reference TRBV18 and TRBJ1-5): NAGVMQNPRHLVRRRGQEARLRCSPMKGHSHVYWYRQLPEEGLKFMVYLQKENIIDESGMPKERFSAEFPKEGPSILRIQQVVRGDSAAYFCASSLQGDGNQPQHFGDGTRLSIL.

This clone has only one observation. CDR3 region: CASSLSGDWTRDVTGGSGNTIYF. In DNA form, the CDR3 reads TGTGCCAGCAGTTTATCGGGGGACTGGACCAGGGATGTCACAGGGGGCTCTGGAAACACCATATATTTT. The chain combines TRBV27 with TRBJ1-3; 8 bases align to TRBD1. V lost 0 bases, J lost 0 bases, and 22 bases stayed unmatched. Looked up from germline, CDR1 is MNHEY and CDR2 is SMNVEV (reference sequence). The CDR3 extends over 23 amino acids.

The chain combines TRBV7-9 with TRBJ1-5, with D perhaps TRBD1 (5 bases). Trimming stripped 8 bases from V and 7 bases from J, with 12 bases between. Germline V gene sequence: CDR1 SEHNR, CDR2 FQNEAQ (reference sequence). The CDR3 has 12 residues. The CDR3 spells CASAGGKQPQHF. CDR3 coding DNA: TGTGCCAGCGCCGGGGGAAAGCAGCCCCAGCATTTT.

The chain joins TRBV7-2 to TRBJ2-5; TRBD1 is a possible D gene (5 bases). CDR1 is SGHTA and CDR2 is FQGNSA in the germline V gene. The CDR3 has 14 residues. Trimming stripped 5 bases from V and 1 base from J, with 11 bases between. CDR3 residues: CASSTSGFQETQYF. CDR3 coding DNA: TGTGCCAGCAGCACCTCAGGGTTCCAAGAGACCCAGTACTTC.

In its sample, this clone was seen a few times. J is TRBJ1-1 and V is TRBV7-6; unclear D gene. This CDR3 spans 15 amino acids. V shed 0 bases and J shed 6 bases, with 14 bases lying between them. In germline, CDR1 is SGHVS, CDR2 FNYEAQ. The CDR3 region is CASSLALRDGAEAFF. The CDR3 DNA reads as TGTGCCAGCAGCTTAGCTCTGAGGGATGGGGCTGAAGCTTTCTTT.

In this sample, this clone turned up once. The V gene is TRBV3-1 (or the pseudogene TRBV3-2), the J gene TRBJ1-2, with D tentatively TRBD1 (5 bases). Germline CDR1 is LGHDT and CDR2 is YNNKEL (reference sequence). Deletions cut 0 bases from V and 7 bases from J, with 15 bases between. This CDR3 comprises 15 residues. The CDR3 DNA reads TGTGCCAGCAGCCAAGATTGGTCCGACAGAGGTGGCTACACCTTC. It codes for CASSQDWSDRGGYTF.